Reported below is one T cell receptor (beta chain). The antigen is unknown. The germline CDR1 and CDR2 sequences are GTSNPN and SVGIG (reference sequence). The ends were cut back, 0 bases at V and 0 bases at J, with 11 bases in the middle. CDR3 length equals 15 residues. Researchers ran the PCR with 60 Vbeta and 13 Jbeta primers. Generated by immunoSEQ multiplex PCR, the TCRdb table keeps only in-frame clones and is missing some. Of roughly 170,000 clones listed, 60% to 80% are singletons. The data were obtained in a study of cytomegalovirus exposure and HLA in healthy donors. Study-level points and caveats: There were around 160 TCR beta chains listed as cytomegalovirus-associated. Indistinguishability led to the exclusion of some V segments, TRBV6-2 and TRBV6-3 included. Being productive about 87% or about 30% of the time was typical of most TCR beta V segments in an earlier analysis.

Material for sequencing was PBMCs. The chain combines TRBV30 with TRBJ1-2; maybe TRBD1 (6 bases). This TCR derives from a woman aged 45 to 65 in good health and CMV-seropositive. CDR3 amino acids: CAWSVRRTANYGYTF. In nucleotides, the CDR3 is TGTGCCTGGAGTGTAAGGAGGACAGCTAACTATGGCTACACCTTC.